A selection of T cell receptor beta chains follows, all from one sample in a study of T cell clones after liver transplantation. The repertoire was sequenced with immunoSEQ multiplex PCR; TCRdb's copy has only in-frame clones and lacks some. The sample lists about 76,000 clones, 75% to 90% seen once, with 2.5% to 3% in the top ten. The sample in question was CD4+ T cells from blood, obtained at the 22-month timepoint. All receptors come from a human patient who received a liver transplant. Some T cells may arise from the graft donor. Each CDR3 is given with its conserved first and last residue. A D gene is named only where the DNA matches it firmly. Rows give clone size only sometimes, using once, few, many, or a class for an expanded clone.

TRBJ2-7,.,.,TRBV5-1,15,TGCGCCAGCAGCTTGGCCGGGGCCTCTACCTACGAGCAGTACTTC,CASSLAGASTYEQYF
TRBJ2-5,.,.,TRBV5-1,12,TGCGCCAGCAGCTTGCTCCAAGAGACCCAGTACTTC,CASSLLQETQYF
TRBJ2-1,.,once,TRBV20-1,11,TGCAGCGGGACCGTTTACAATGAGCAGTTCTTC,CSGTVYNEQFF
TRBJ1-5,.,.,TRBV11-2,14,TGTGCCAGCAGCCCATTTAGTAGCAATCAGCCCCAGCATTTT,CASSPFSSNQPQHF
TRBJ2-7,.,.,TRBV5-5,14,TGTGCCAGCAGCTTGAGAGGCAGATCCTACGAGCAGTACTTC,CASSLRGRSYEQYF
TRBJ2-5,.,.,TRBV7-9,12,TGTGCCAGCAGCTTATTGGGAGAGACCCAGTACTTC,CASSLLGETQYF
TRBJ2-2,.,few,TRBV15,14,TGTGCCACCAGCATCGACAGACTGGGCGGGGAGCTGTTTTTT,CATSIDRLGGELFF
TRBJ2-1,.,.,TRBV5-1,11,TGCGCCAGCAGCTCGATAAATGAGCAGTTCTTC,CASSSINEQFF
TRBJ2-2,.,few,TRBV4-2,15,TGTGCCAGCAGCCAAGACAGGGAACGGACCGGGGAGCTGTTTTTT,CASSQDRERTGELFF
TRBJ2-1,.,.,TRBV7-2,14,TGTGCCAGCAGCCCCTCCCGGGGGTACAATGAGCAGTTCTTC,CASSPSRGYNEQFF
TRBJ2-7,.,.,TRBV5-5,14,TGTGCCAGCAGCTTTCCGGGGAAGGTCTACGAGCAGTACTTC,CASSFPGKVYEQYF
TRBJ2-3,.,.,TRBV5-6,14,TGTGCCAGCAGCTTGCTTCCGAGTTTGGATACGCAGTATTTT,CASSLLPSLDTQYF
TRBJ2-3,.,.,TRBV4-2,14,TGTGCCAGCAGTGCACCTCCTAGCACAGATACGCAGTATTTT,CASSAPPSTDTQYF
TRBJ2-1,TRBD2,.,TRBV14,14,TGTGCCAGCAGCCAGTACGGGACTAGAGATGAGCAGTTCTTC,CASSQYGTRDEQFF
TRBJ1-1,.,.,TRBV6-1,14,TGTGCCAGCAGTGAAAATAGAGGGAACACTGAAGCTTTCTTT,CASSENRGNTEAFF
TRBJ2-3,.,once,TRBV4-3,15,TGCGCCAGCAGCCAAGAAGGGGAACCTTCAGATACGCAGTATTTT,CASSQEGEPSDTQYF
TRBJ2-1,.,.,TRBV7-2,14,TGTGCCAGCAGCTTATACTCGGCCCACAATGAGCAGTTCTTC,CASSLYSAHNEQFF
TRBJ1-6,.,.,TRBV19,15,TGTGCCAGTAGTATCCGAAGGGACGATAATTCACCCCTCCACTTT,CASSIRRDDNSPLHF
TRBJ2-5,.,.,TRBV14,16,TGTGCCAGCAGCCAAGTCGCCCCCGACTTACAAGAGACCCAGTACTTC,CASSQVAPDLQETQYF
TRBJ1-1,TRBD1,.,TRBV14,16,TGTGCCAGCAGCCAATCTGACAGGGGGTTGGGCACTGAAGCTTTCTTT,CASSQSDRGLGTEAFF
TRBJ1-1,.,.,TRBV5-1,13,TGCGCCAGCAGCGTACAGGGTTCCACTGAAGCTTTCTTT,CASSVQGSTEAFF
TRBJ2-1,.,.,TRBV5-1,16,TGCGCCAGCAGCTTGAGGCAATCGGTTTCCTACAATGAGCAGTTCTTC,CASSLRQSVSYNEQFF
TRBJ2-3,.,.,TRBV18,13,TGTGCCAGCTCAAGCGAACAGGGCTATACGCAGTATTTT,CASSSEQGYTQYF
TRBJ2-1,.,.,TRBV28,12,TGTGCCAGCAGCTTCCCTGACTCCGGGCAGTTCTTC,CASSFPDSGQFF
TRBJ1-1,.,.,TRBV7-2,14,TGTGCCAGCGGATTGGAAAAGGGGTACACTGAAGCTTTCTTT,CASGLEKGYTEAFF
TRBJ2-7,.,.,TRBV4-2,13,TGTGCCAGCAGCCAAGGACGCAATAACGAGCAGTACTTC,CASSQGRNNEQYF
TRBJ2-3,.,.,TRBV28,15,TGTGCCAGCAGTTTGAGTACTGGGCTAATGGATACGCAGTATTTT,CASSLSTGLMDTQYF
TRBJ2-3,TRBD2,.,TRBV7-2,14,TGTTGTGTCCAAAGACTAGCGGGGACGGATACGCAGTATTTT,CCVQRLAGTDTQYF
TRBJ2-7,.,.,TRBV4-3,15,TGCGCCAGCAGCCAAGTTGCGGGGGCAACCTACGAGCAGTACTTC,CASSQVAGATYEQYF
TRBJ2-2,TRBD1,.,TRBV5-4,16,TGTGCCAGCAGCCAAAAAATGACAGGGGACACCGGGGAGCTGTTTTTT,CASSQKMTGDTGELFF
TRBJ2-3,.,.,TRBV6-1,14,TGTGCCAGCAGTGAATGGTGGTCGTCAGATACGCAGTATTTT,CASSEWWSSDTQYF
TRBJ1-2,TRBD1,.,TRBV30,15,TGTGCCTGGAGTGTACTCGGGTCAGGGGGCTATGGCTACACCTTC,CAWSVLGSGGYGYTF
TRBJ1-5,.,.,TRBV5-6,15,TGTGCCAGCAGCCCGGGACACGGAGTTAATCAGCCCCAGCATTTT,CASSPGHGVNQPQHF
TRBJ1-1,.,once,TRBV14,13,TGTGCCAGCAGCCAAGAAATTATCGGGGGTGCTTTCTTT,CASSQEIIGGAFF
TRBJ2-5,.,once,TRBV28,12,TGTGCCAGCAGCCGAATCAGAGAGACCCAGTACTTC,CASSRIRETQYF
TRBJ2-5,TRBD2,once,TRBV9,14,TGTGCCAGCAGCATTAGCGGGGCTCGGGAGACCCAGTACTTC,CASSISGARETQYF
TRBJ1-2,.,once,TRBV7-9,14,TGTGCCAGCAGCTTAGGACTGGCCTCTGGAGGCTACACCTTC,CASSLGLASGGYTF
TRBJ2-7,.,.,TRBV30,11,TGTGCCTGGGGGTATCCCTACGAGCAGTACTTC,CAWGYPYEQYF
TRBJ1-1,TRBD1,.,TRBV5-1,14,TGCGCCAGCAGCTTTGGACAGGGATGGACTGAAGCTTTCTTT,CASSFGQGWTEAFF
TRBJ2-3,.,.,TRBV7-8,15,TGTGCCAGCATTCCACTAGCAGGTGCGGGAGATACGCAGTATTTT,CASIPLAGAGDTQYF
TRBJ1-2,.,few,TRBV7-9,14,TGTGCCAGCAGCCCGGACGGGGACGGAGTAGGCTACACCTTC,CASSPDGDGVGYTF
TRBJ2-7,.,.,TRBV30,11,TGTGCCTGGAGTGCGGACCACGAGCAGTACTTC,CAWSADHEQYF
TRBJ2-3,.,few,TRBV7-3,13,TGTGCCAGCAGCTTCTATTCTTCAGATACGCAGTATTTT,CASSFYSSDTQYF
TRBJ1-2,.,.,TRBV29-1,14,TGCAGCGTTGAAAACCCGACAGGAAACTATGGCTACACCTTC,CSVENPTGNYGYTF
TRBJ2-7,TRBD2,.,TRBV6-5,15,TGTGCCAGCAGACTCACCAAGCGGGGCCTCGGCGAGCAGTACTTC,CASRLTKRGLGEQYF
TRBJ2-7,.,.,TRBV7-9,16,TGTGCCAGCAGCCCCCCTGGGGGGGCGGGTACCTACGAGCAGTACTTC,CASSPPGGAGTYEQYF
TRBJ2-6,TRBD1,.,TRBV7-2,17,TGTGCCAGCAGCTGGGGACAGGGAAGGACTGGGGCCAACGTCCTGACTTTC,CASSWGQGRTGANVLTF
TRBJ2-1,TRBD2,.,TRBV5-6,17,TGTGCCAGCAGCTTGGAGCTAGCGGGAGGCCAATACAATGAGCAGTTCTTC,CASSLELAGGQYNEQFF
TRBJ1-5,.,.,TRBV2,16,TGTGCCAGCAGTGCGGGAGGGGGAGTCGTAGGTCAGCCCCAGCATTTT,CASSAGGGVVGQPQHF
TRBJ2-7,.,.,TRBV18,12,TGTGCCAGCTCCCCAGACAGACGGGAGCAGTACTTC,CASSPDRREQYF
TRBJ2-7,.,.,TRBV4-1,16,TGCGCCAGCAGCCAAGGGGGGCGGGATGGCTCCTACGAGCAGTACTTC,CASSQGGRDGSYEQYF
TRBJ1-4,.,.,TRBV2,15,TGTGCCAGCAGCCCGGCGGGGGGGCTTAATGAAAAACTGTTTTTT,CASSPAGGLNEKLFF
TRBJ1-5,.,.,TRBV5-6,15,TGTGCCAGCAGCTTGGTGGCTCAGGGCAATCAGCCCCAGCATTTT,CASSLVAQGNQPQHF